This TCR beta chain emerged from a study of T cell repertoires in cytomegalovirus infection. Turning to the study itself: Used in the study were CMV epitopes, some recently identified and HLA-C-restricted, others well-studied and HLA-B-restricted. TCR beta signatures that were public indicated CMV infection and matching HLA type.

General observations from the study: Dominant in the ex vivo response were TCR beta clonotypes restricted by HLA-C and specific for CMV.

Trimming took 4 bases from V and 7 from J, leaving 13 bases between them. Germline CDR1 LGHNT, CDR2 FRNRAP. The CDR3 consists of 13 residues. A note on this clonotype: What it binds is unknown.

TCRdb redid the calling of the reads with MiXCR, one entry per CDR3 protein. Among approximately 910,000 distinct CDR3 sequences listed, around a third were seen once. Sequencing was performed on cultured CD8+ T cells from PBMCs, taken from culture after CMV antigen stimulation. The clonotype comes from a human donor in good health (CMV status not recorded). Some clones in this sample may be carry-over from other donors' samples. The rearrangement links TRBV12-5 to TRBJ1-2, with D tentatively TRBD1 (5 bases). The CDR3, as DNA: TGTGCTAGTGGTTGGTCTGGGGCAAGTGGCTACACCTTC. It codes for CASGWSGASGYTF.